Listed below are T cell receptor beta chains from one sample, sequenced in a study of T cell repertoires and HLA-DP antigens. TCRdb's table, derived via immunoSEQ multiplex PCR, lists solely in-frame clones and lacks some. Here the sample spans around 90,000 clones, more than 75% being singletons. These receptors are not linked to any known antigen. Material: CD4+ T cells from PBMCs. These receptors were obtained from a man aged 45 to 65 in good health and CMV-seronegative. The CDR3 runs from the conserved cysteine through the conserved F or W. Fields, in order: clone size, D gene, J gene, V gene, CDR3 DNA, CDR3 protein. D genes are given only for firm matches. The size entry is marked missing in some rows and otherwise reads once, few, many or a size class.

abundance: .
d_gene: TRBD1
j_gene: TRBJ2-7
v_gene: TRBV6-5
CDR3nt: TGTGCCAGCAGTTATTCCCCGGGACAGCCCTACGAGCAGTACTTC
CDR3aa: CASSYSPGQPYEQYF

abundance: once
d_gene: TRBD1
j_gene: TRBJ2-2
v_gene: TRBV14
CDR3nt: TGTGCCAGCAGCTGGGACAGGCAGTCCAGAGGCCTTCCCGGGGAGCTGTTTTTT
CDR3aa: CASSWDRQSRGLPGELFF

abundance: once
d_gene: TRBD2
j_gene: TRBJ2-1
v_gene: TRBV5-4
CDR3nt: TGTGCCAGCACCCCTAGCGGGAGGGACCTCAATGAGCAGTTCTTC
CDR3aa: CASTPSGRDLNEQFF

abundance: .
d_gene: .
j_gene: TRBJ1-5
v_gene: TRBV7-2
CDR3nt: TGTGCCAGCAGCCCGCGTAGAATGGAGCCCCAGCATTTT
CDR3aa: CASSPRRMEPQHF

abundance: once
d_gene: .
j_gene: TRBJ1-3
v_gene: TRBV7-2
CDR3nt: TGTGCCAGCAGCTTAGGTCGTGACCTTTTCTCTGGAAACACCATATATTTT
CDR3aa: CASSLGRDLFSGNTIYF

abundance: .
d_gene: TRBD2
j_gene: TRBJ2-7
v_gene: TRBV7-2
CDR3nt: TGTGCCAGCAGCCAGGCGCGCGGGAGTAGCGAGCAGTACTTC
CDR3aa: CASSQARGSSEQYF

abundance: .
d_gene: .
j_gene: TRBJ1-4
v_gene: TRBV21-1
CDR3nt: TGTGCCAGCAGCAAAGGAGAAGGAGCTAATGAAAAACTGTTTTTT
CDR3aa: CASSKGEGANEKLFF

abundance: .
d_gene: .
j_gene: TRBJ2-2
v_gene: TRBV15
CDR3nt: TGTGCCACCAGCAGAGGTTATTCTGACGGGGAGCTGTTTTTT
CDR3aa: CATSRGYSDGELFF

abundance: .
d_gene: .
j_gene: TRBJ1-2
v_gene: TRBV14
CDR3nt: TGTGCCAGCAGCCAAGCCGGTCGTGACTATGGCTACACCTTC
CDR3aa: CASSQAGRDYGYTF

abundance: .
d_gene: .
j_gene: TRBJ1-1
v_gene: TRBV19
CDR3nt: TGTGCCAGTAGTATTAAAAGGGTCCAGGGCGGAGCTTTCTTT
CDR3aa: CASSIKRVQGGAFF

abundance: few
d_gene: .
j_gene: TRBJ1-3
v_gene: TRBV11-3
CDR3nt: TGTGCCAGCAGCCCTGTCGGTGGAAACACCATATATTTT
CDR3aa: CASSPVGGNTIYF

abundance: .
d_gene: .
j_gene: TRBJ1-5
v_gene: TRBV28
CDR3nt: TGTGCCAGCATGGACGCTAATCAGCCCCAGCATTTT
CDR3aa: CASMDANQPQHF

abundance: .
d_gene: .
j_gene: TRBJ1-2
v_gene: TRBV7-9
CDR3nt: TGTGCCAGCAGCTTAAACGTTCAAGATGGCTACACCTTC
CDR3aa: CASSLNVQDGYTF

abundance: .
d_gene: TRBD1
j_gene: TRBJ1-5
v_gene: TRBV19
CDR3nt: TGTGCCAGTAGTAATCAAGGACAGGGGATTCAGCCCCAGCATTTT
CDR3aa: CASSNQGQGIQPQHF

abundance: .
d_gene: .
j_gene: TRBJ1-2
v_gene: TRBV19
CDR3nt: TGTGCCAGTAGAGTGACCGCAGACGTGTTAGCTAACTATGGCTACACCTTC
CDR3aa: CASRVTADVLANYGYTF

abundance: few
d_gene: .
j_gene: TRBJ2-3
v_gene: TRBV7-3
CDR3nt: TGTGCCAGCAGCTTAACTCTGAGCCCCGCAGATACGCAGTATTTT
CDR3aa: CASSLTLSPADTQYF

abundance: .
d_gene: .
j_gene: TRBJ1-2
v_gene: TRBV7-2
CDR3nt: TGTGCCAGCAGCTTTACCAGTGTCGACTATGGCTACACCTTC
CDR3aa: CASSFTSVDYGYTF

abundance: .
d_gene: .
j_gene: TRBJ1-6
v_gene: TRBV7-9
CDR3nt: TGTGCCAGCAGCTTGAATAATTCACCCCTCCACTTT
CDR3aa: CASSLNNSPLHF

abundance: .
d_gene: .
j_gene: TRBJ2-1
v_gene: TRBV30
CDR3nt: TGTGCCTGGAGTGTGGCTAGCGAGGGCGATGAGCAGTTCTTC
CDR3aa: CAWSVASEGDEQFF

abundance: .
d_gene: .
j_gene: TRBJ2-2
v_gene: TRBV2
CDR3nt: TGTGCCAGCAGAAAAGTGAGCGCAGGGATTGAAGCCGGGGAGCTGTTTTTT
CDR3aa: CASRKVSAGIEAGELFF

abundance: .
d_gene: .
j_gene: TRBJ1-5
v_gene: TRBV6-4
CDR3nt: TGTGCCAGCAGTGACTCGAGTATAGCTTCGCGGGGGCCCCAGCATTTT
CDR3aa: CASSDSSIASRGPQHF

abundance: .
d_gene: TRBD1
j_gene: TRBJ1-4
v_gene: TRBV29-1
CDR3nt: TGCAGCGCCCTGGGACAGGGGAGGGAAAAACTGTTTTTT
CDR3aa: CSALGQGREKLFF

abundance: .
d_gene: .
j_gene: TRBJ1-1
v_gene: TRBV18
CDR3nt: TGTGCCAGCTCACCCCCAGCGAGGGGGGACGGCACTGAAGCTTTCTTT
CDR3aa: CASSPPARGDGTEAFF

abundance: .
d_gene: .
j_gene: TRBJ2-3
v_gene: TRBV5-1
CDR3nt: TGCGCCAGCAGCCCAGATGGTCTAGATACGCAGTATTTT
CDR3aa: CASSPDGLDTQYF

abundance: few
d_gene: .
j_gene: TRBJ2-2
v_gene: TRBV6-5
CDR3nt: TGTGCCAGCAGTTACCTGGGGAAGGACACCGGGGAGCTGTTTTTT
CDR3aa: CASSYLGKDTGELFF

abundance: .
d_gene: .
j_gene: TRBJ2-1
v_gene: TRBV20-1
CDR3nt: TGCAGTCCTAATATTGGGGGTGAGCAGTTCTTC
CDR3aa: CSPNIGGEQFF

abundance: .
d_gene: .
j_gene: TRBJ1-5
v_gene: TRBV6-5
CDR3nt: TGTGCCAGCAGTTCCACTGGAACGTTTAAACAGCCCCAGCATTTT
CDR3aa: CASSSTGTFKQPQHF

abundance: .
d_gene: .
j_gene: TRBJ2-3
v_gene: TRBV9
CDR3nt: TGTGCCAGCAGCGTGGCTTTAGATACGCAGTATTTT
CDR3aa: CASSVALDTQYF

abundance: .
d_gene: TRBD1
j_gene: TRBJ1-1
v_gene: TRBV10-3
CDR3nt: TGTGCCATCAAGGGACAGGGCAACACTGAAGCTTTCTTT
CDR3aa: CAIKGQGNTEAFF

abundance: .
d_gene: .
j_gene: TRBJ2-3
v_gene: TRBV5-1
CDR3nt: TGCGCCAGCAGCCCGAGCGGATTAAACACAGATACGCAGTATTTT
CDR3aa: CASSPSGLNTDTQYF

abundance: once
d_gene: TRBD1
j_gene: TRBJ1-1
v_gene: TRBV27
CDR3nt: TGTGCCAGCAGTCCCACGACAGGGGGCACGTACACTGAAGCTTTCTTT
CDR3aa: CASSPTTGGTYTEAFF

abundance: .
d_gene: TRBD1
j_gene: TRBJ1-6
v_gene: TRBV12-5
CDR3nt: TGTGCTAGTGGTCCGCCTGGGACAGGGGCGACCAATTCACCCCTCCACTTT
CDR3aa: CASGPPGTGATNSPLHF

abundance: .
d_gene: TRBD2
j_gene: TRBJ2-5
v_gene: TRBV2
CDR3nt: TGTGCCAGCAGCCTGTCAGGACTAGCGGGTATGGAGACCCAGTACTTC
CDR3aa: CASSLSGLAGMETQYF

abundance: .
d_gene: .
j_gene: TRBJ1-2
v_gene: TRBV19
CDR3nt: TGTGCCACCCGGAGTGACCGCCTGGGCTACACCTTC
CDR3aa: CATRSDRLGYTF

abundance: .
d_gene: TRBD1
j_gene: TRBJ1-4
v_gene: TRBV30
CDR3nt: TGTGCCTGGGACAGGGTCTCTGAAAAACTGTTTTTT
CDR3aa: CAWDRVSEKLFF

abundance: once
d_gene: TRBD1
j_gene: TRBJ1-3
v_gene: TRBV6-1
CDR3nt: TGTGCCAGCAGTGGCCGGGACAGGGACTCTGGAAACACCATATATTTT
CDR3aa: CASSGRDRDSGNTIYF

abundance: .
d_gene: .
j_gene: TRBJ2-6
v_gene: TRBV5-6
CDR3nt: TGTGCCAGCAGCTTGGAGACAGGAGCCTCTGGGGCCAACGTCCTGACTTTC
CDR3aa: CASSLETGASGANVLTF

abundance: .
d_gene: .
j_gene: TRBJ2-1
v_gene: TRBV9
CDR3nt: TGTGCCAGCAGCGTAGATGGTTTCGGGGGCCCGAGGGATGAGCAGTTCTTC
CDR3aa: CASSVDGFGGPRDEQFF

abundance: .
d_gene: .
j_gene: TRBJ1-1
v_gene: TRBV18
CDR3nt: TGTGCCAGCTCACCACGACAGGAGCGGGGCACTGAAGCTTTCTTT
CDR3aa: CASSPRQERGTEAFF

abundance: few
d_gene: .
j_gene: TRBJ1-5
v_gene: TRBV28
CDR3nt: TGTGCCAGCAGAGAGACGGGGGGACAAATTAGCAATCAGCCCCAGCATTTT
CDR3aa: CASRETGGQISNQPQHF

abundance: .
d_gene: TRBD1
j_gene: TRBJ1-4
v_gene: TRBV9
CDR3nt: TGTGCCAGCAGCTCGGGACAGGGGGCAACTAATGAAAAACTGTTTTTT
CDR3aa: CASSSGQGATNEKLFF

abundance: .
d_gene: TRBD2
j_gene: TRBJ2-1
v_gene: TRBV7-2
CDR3nt: TGTGCCAGCAGCTCCAAAGGGACTAGCGGCTTCTACAATGAGCAGTTCTTC
CDR3aa: CASSSKGTSGFYNEQFF

abundance: .
d_gene: TRBD1
j_gene: TRBJ1-5
v_gene: TRBV19
CDR3nt: TGTGCCAGTAGTATGGACAGGGATCAGCCCCAGCATTTT
CDR3aa: CASSMDRDQPQHF

abundance: .
d_gene: TRBD1
j_gene: TRBJ2-5
v_gene: TRBV5-1
CDR3nt: TGCGCCAGCAGCCCGGACAGGGGATTAGAGACCCAGTACTTC
CDR3aa: CASSPDRGLETQYF

abundance: .
d_gene: TRBD1
j_gene: TRBJ1-5
v_gene: TRBV6-6
CDR3nt: TGTGCCAGCAAGACCGAGACAGGGCGCAATCAGCCCCAGCATTTT
CDR3aa: CASKTETGRNQPQHF

abundance: .
d_gene: .
j_gene: TRBJ2-3
v_gene: TRBV9
CDR3nt: TGTGCCAGCAGCGTAGCGGGAGAAGATACGCAGTATTTT
CDR3aa: CASSVAGEDTQYF

abundance: once
d_gene: .
j_gene: TRBJ1-5
v_gene: TRBV4-3
CDR3nt: TGCGCCAGCAGCCAAGATTTGACGGCTTATCAGCCCCAGCATTTT
CDR3aa: CASSQDLTAYQPQHF

abundance: .
d_gene: .
j_gene: TRBJ2-2
v_gene: TRBV4-2
CDR3nt: TGTGCCAGCAGCCAAGTTACCGGGGAGCTGTTTTTT
CDR3aa: CASSQVTGELFF

abundance: .
d_gene: TRBD1
j_gene: TRBJ1-4
v_gene: TRBV27
CDR3nt: TGTGCCAGCAGTTTGCTAGGGACAGCTGAAAAACTGTTTTTT
CDR3aa: CASSLLGTAEKLFF

abundance: few
d_gene: TRBD1
j_gene: TRBJ1-1
v_gene: TRBV9
CDR3nt: TGTGCCAGCAGCGTTTCGACAGGGGGCACTGAAGCTTTCTTT
CDR3aa: CASSVSTGGTEAFF

abundance: .
d_gene: TRBD1
j_gene: TRBJ1-2
v_gene: TRBV6-5
CDR3nt: TGTGCCATCCGGGAACAGGGGGCGCTCAGCTACACCTTC
CDR3aa: CAIREQGALSYTF

abundance: .
d_gene: TRBD2
j_gene: TRBJ2-3
v_gene: TRBV5-4
CDR3nt: TGTGCCAGCAGCTTGGTTTCCCTAGCGGGAGGGAGTAGCACAGATACGCAGTATTTT
CDR3aa: CASSLVSLAGGSSTDTQYF

abundance: .
d_gene: .
j_gene: TRBJ2-2
v_gene: TRBV6-6
CDR3nt: TGTGCCAGCAGTTATCGTCCGGAGAACACCGGGGAGCTGTTTTTT
CDR3aa: CASSYRPENTGELFF

abundance: .
d_gene: TRBD2
j_gene: TRBJ2-5
v_gene: TRBV19
CDR3nt: TGTGCCAGTAGTGGACTAGCGGGATCGGAGACCCAGTACTTC
CDR3aa: CASSGLAGSETQYF

abundance: once
d_gene: TRBD1
j_gene: TRBJ2-7
v_gene: TRBV7-9
CDR3nt: TGTGCCAGCAACGACAGGGGGCGCGGCGAGCAGTACTTC
CDR3aa: CASNDRGRGEQYF